Presented here are 14 T cell receptor beta chains from one specimen sequenced in a study of blood T cells in healthy people across ages. Through a sample-barcoded 5' primer and a J-beta primer mix, a second PCR was run for roughly 6 to 12 cycles. Each CDR3 protein is one row after TCRdb ran MiXCR on the 5' RACE reads. The data hold almost 1 million distinct CDR3 sequences, with about 53% observed a single time. The source material was blood. Receptors were obtained from a woman aged 55-69 years in good health.

V is TRBV28 and J is TRBJ2-7; no clear D gene. The germline V and J ends were trimmed by 6 bases and 1 base, with 13 bases remaining between them. The CDR3 contains 14 residues. The V gene's germline CDR1 is MDHEN and CDR2 SYDVKM. CDR3 region: CASRRPGPSYEQYF. The CDR3 nucleotides read TGTGCCAGCAGACGTCCGGGTCCATCCTACGAGCAGTACTTC. The variable domain in full, with the rest retrieved from reference TRBV28 and TRBJ2-7, is DVKVTQSSRYLVKRTGEKVFLECVQDMDHENMFWYRQDPGLGLRLIYFSYDVKMKEKGDIPEGYSVSREKKERFSLILESASTNQTSMYLCASRRPGPSYEQYFGPGTRLTVT.

J is TRBJ1-5 and V is TRBV6-2 or TRBV6-3; 9 bases match TRBD1. CDR3 length: 15 amino acids. CDR1 and CDR2 (germline): MNHEY, SVGEGT. Unmatched junction bases numbered 8, after V lost 6 bases and J lost 5 bases. CDR3 coding DNA: TGTGCCAGCAGAAACACAGGGGGCGGCGATCAGCCCCAGCATTTT. Translating it yields CASRNTGGGDQPQHF.

This clonotype has only a few counts. This sequence joins TRBV7-8 and TRBJ2-3; 14 nucleotides align to TRBD2. This CDR3 region has 19 residues. V trimming: 3 bases; J trimming: 0 bases; junction bases outside the gene matches: 8. Germline V gene data show CDR1 as SGHVS and CDR2 as FQNEAQ. In DNA, the CDR3 is TGTGCCAGCAGCTTCACCCGGACTAGCGGGAGGACCAGCACAGATACGCAGTATTTT. Protein product: CASSFTRTSGRTSTDTQYF.

This clonotype came up once. The V and J genes are TRBV27 and TRBJ2-5; TRBD1 matches 11 bases. The V segment lost 7 bases and the J segment 2 bases; nucleotides outside the gene matches: 6. CDR1 and CDR2 (germline): MNHEY, SMNVEV (reference sequence). The CDR3 is made up of 15 amino acids. The CDR3 is CASNLGDRGQETQYF. CDR3 nucleotides: TGTGCCAGCAATTTGGGGGACAGGGGGCAAGAGACCCAGTACTTC.

The chain employs TRBV7-2 and TRBJ2-1; D may be TRBD1 or TRBD2 (6 bases each). Germline V gene data show CDR1 as SGHTA and CDR2 as FQGNSA. V lost 6 bases, J lost 1 base, and 16 bases lay in between. The CDR3 covers 16 residues. The CDR3 is CASRGQGGLSYNEQFF. The DNA for the CDR3 is TGTGCCAGCAGGGGCCAAGGGGGACTTTCCTACAATGAGCAGTTCTTC. Combining the CDR3 with reference TRBV7-2 and TRBJ2-1 gives the whole variable domain GAGVSQSPSNKVTEKGKDVELRCDPISGHTALYWYRQSLGQGLEFLIYFQGNSAPDKSGLPSDRFSAERTGGSVSTLTIQRTQQEDSAVYLCASRGQGGLSYNEQFFGPGTRLTVL.

The V call is TRBV7-2, the J call TRBJ1-2; D uncertain. Trimming removed 9 bases from V and 4 bases from J, with 18 bases in between. There are 14 residues in the CDR3. The germline CDR1 and CDR2 sequences are SGHTA and FQGNSA. Written as DNA, the CDR3 is TGTGCCAGTCGAAGGGAGTCCACTAGCTATGGCTACACCTTC. It encodes CASRRESTSYGYTF.

The chain recombines TRBV20-1 with TRBJ2-3; D possibly corresponds to TRBD1 (5 bases). The CDR3 contains 12 residues. V was trimmed by 6 bases and J by 5 bases, leaving 12 bases between them. Germline CDR1 DFQATT, CDR2 SNEGSKA (reference sequence). CDR3 coding DNA: TGCAGTGCCCCGATGGGGCAAGATACGCAGTATTTT. Translation gives CSAPMGQDTQYF.

This chain uses TRBV7-9 with TRBJ2-7, with 10 positions matching TRBD2. Per the germline V gene, CDR1 is SEHNR and CDR2 is FQNEAQ (reference sequence). The ends lost 7 bases at V and 2 bases at J; junction bases unmatched: 5. The CDR3 loop spans 14 amino acids. The CDR3 here is CASTTSGITYEQYF. Here the CDR3 DNA reads TGTGCCAGCACTACTAGCGGGATCACCTACGAGCAGTACTTC.

This clonotype has just one count. One end of the junction does not line up with germline, which may come from a read error. J is TRBJ2-6 and V is TRBV7-9; D is unclear. The CDR3 length is 12 residues. Germline CDR1 and CDR2: SEHNR and FQNEAQ (reference sequence). The CDR3 region is CSSSADGNVLTF. In DNA form, the CDR3 reads TGTTCCAGCAGCGCGGACGGTAACGTCCTGACTTTC.

This clonotype came up a few times. This rearrangement joins TRBV29-1 to TRBJ2-5, with D possibly TRBD1 on 5 matching bases. CDR3 length: 14 residues. Trimming pared 4 bases from V and 1 base from J, leaving 13 bases between. Germline V gives CDR1 SQVTM, CDR2 ANQGSEA. The CDR3 loop is CSVAKDTFQETQYF. In nucleotides, the CDR3 is TGCAGCGTTGCTAAGGACACCTTCCAAGAGACCCAGTACTTC.

This chain connects TRBV4-2 to TRBJ2-2, with 7 bases that match TRBD1. Looked up from germline, CDR1 is LGHNA and CDR2 is YNFKEQ. There are 12 residues in the CDR3. Trimming removed 6 bases from V and 5 bases from J; junction bases left unmatched: 0. The DNA for the CDR3 is TGTGCCAGCAGGACAGGGACCGGGGAGCTGTTTTTT. Amino acid sequence: CASRTGTGELFF.

The chain carries TRBV5-1 and TRBJ2-6, with D perhaps matching TRBD1 or TRBD2 (6 bases each). Trimming removed 6 bases at V and 3 bases at J, with 16 bases between. The germline gives CDR1 SGHRS, CDR2 YFSETQ. There are 16 residues in the CDR3. CDR3: CASTESGGGGANVLTF. The DNA for the CDR3 is TGCGCCAGCACGGAATCCGGGGGCGGTGGGGCCAACGTCCTGACTTTC.

V is TRBV28 and J is TRBJ1-1; D is ambiguous. The CDR3 is 16 amino acids. Germline assignment: CDR1 MDHEN and CDR2 SYDVKM. V was trimmed by 3 bases and J by 2 bases, leaving 16 bases between them. DNA for the CDR3: TGTGCCAGCAGTTTGGCGTTTGGGGTATTCAACACTGAAGCTTTCTTT. Translating gives CASSLAFGVFNTEAFF.

V gene TRBV6-2 or TRBV6-3 combines with J gene TRBJ2-5, with D unclear. Germline V gives CDR1 MNHEY, CDR2 SVGEGT. The V gene lost 2 bases and the J gene lost 1 base, with 14 bases spanning the gap. The CDR3 consists of 16 residues. CDR3 in DNA: TGTGCCAGCAGTTACGTGATAGGGCGGCCCCAAGAGACCCAGTACTTC. Its translation is CASSYVIGRPQETQYF.